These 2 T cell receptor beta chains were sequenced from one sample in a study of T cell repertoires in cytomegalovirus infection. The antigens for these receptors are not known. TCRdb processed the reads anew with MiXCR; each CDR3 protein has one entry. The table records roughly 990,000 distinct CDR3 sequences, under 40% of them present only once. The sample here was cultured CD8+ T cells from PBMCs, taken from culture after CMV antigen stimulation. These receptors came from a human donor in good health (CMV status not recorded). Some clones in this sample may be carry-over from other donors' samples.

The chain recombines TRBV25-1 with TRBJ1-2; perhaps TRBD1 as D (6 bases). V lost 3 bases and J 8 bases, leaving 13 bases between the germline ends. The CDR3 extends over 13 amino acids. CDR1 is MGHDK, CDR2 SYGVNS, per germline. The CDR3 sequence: CASSERGEGGYTF. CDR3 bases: TGTGCCAGCAGTGAGAGGGGGGAAGGGGGCTACACCTTC.

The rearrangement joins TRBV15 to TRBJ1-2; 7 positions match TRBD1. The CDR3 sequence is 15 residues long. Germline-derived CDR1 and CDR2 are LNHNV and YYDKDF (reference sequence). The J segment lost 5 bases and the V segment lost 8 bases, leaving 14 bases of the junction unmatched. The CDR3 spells CATGSRDSTLYGYTF. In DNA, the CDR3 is TGTGCCACCGGTTCGCGGGACAGTACACTTTATGGCTACACCTTC.